Each of the 30 T cell receptor beta chains below was sequenced from the same sample in a study of shared clonotypes between healthy human individuals. Naive-designated CD8 cells lacked CD45RO, were positively enriched for CCR7, and omitted terminally differentiated effector memory CD45RA+ cells. Assay: immunoSEQ multiplex PCR; the TCRdb copy retains only in-frame clones and omits some. The table records millions of clones, roughly 95% of them present only once. Sequences were obtained from naive CD8+ T cells sorted from blood. Source of these receptors: a young man in good health.

As for this clone: The sample has other DNA sequences that encode this CDR3 too. This chain uses TRBV29-1 with TRBJ1-1, with a possible D match to TRBD1 (5 bases). The V and J ends lost 1 base and 7 bases respectively, with 7 bases between them. The CDR3 consists of 11 residues. Germline lookup yields CDR1 SQVTM and CDR2 ANQGSEA. The DNA of the CDR3 is TGCAGCGTTGAAGTGGGGGGTGAAGCTTTCTTT. Its translation is CSVEVGGEAFF.

V usage is TRBV7-8 and J usage is TRBJ1-3; no firm D call. The germline gives CDR1 SGHVS, CDR2 FQNEAQ. V lost 3 bases and J lost 0, with 12 bases in between. CDR3 length: 16 amino acids. CDR3 coding DNA: TGTGCCAGCAGCTTTAGTTCCGGGCCCTCTGGAAACACCATATATTTT. Its protein product is CASSFSSGPSGNTIYF.

This chain uses TRBV6-5 with TRBJ1-6; weak D call: TRBD1 (6 bases). Germline CDR1 and CDR2: MNHEY and SVGAGI. This CDR3 is 16 amino acids long. Deletions cut 0 bases from V and 9 bases from J, with 15 bases between. CDR3 sequence (DNA): TGTGCCAGCAGTTACTCTGTGGGGGGCCTCGGTTCACCCCTCCACTTT. This translates into CASSYSVGGLGSPLHF.

Concerning this clone itself: Other DNA sequences within the sample encode an identical CDR3. The CDR3 DNA reads as TGTGCCAGCAGCTTTGCGGACTATGGCTACACCTTC. This translates into CASSFADYGYTF. This chain connects TRBV5-6 to TRBJ1-2; D unresolved. This CDR3 has 12 residues. Between the trimmed V and J ends, which lost 2 bases and 3 bases, there was a span of 5 bases. The V gene's germline CDR1 is SGHDT and CDR2 YYEEEE.

With regard to this clone: The same CDR3 is also encoded by other DNA sequences in this sample. This chain connects TRBV29-1 to TRBJ2-2, with TRBD2 matching 12 bases. This CDR3 region has 14 residues. Losses at the gene ends were 6 bases for V and 3 bases for J; bases not matched to a gene: 2. The germline V gene encodes CDR1 SQVTM and CDR2 ANQGSEA. The CDR3 loop is CSVRLAGDTGELFF. CDR3 in DNA: TGCAGCGTAAGACTAGCGGGGGACACCGGGGAGCTGTTTTTT.

J is TRBJ2-1 and V is TRBV10-2, with unresolved D. Germline V gives CDR1 WSHSY, CDR2 SAAADI. The V end was cut by 3 bases, the J end by 5 bases, with 8 bases between. CDR3 length: 13 amino acids. The CDR3 DNA is TGCGCCAGCAGTGACCGTTTCGACAATGAGCAGTTCTTC. Residues: CASSDRFDNEQFF.

The J gene is TRBJ2-7, the V gene TRBV5-4; 7 bases agree with TRBD1. Unmatched junction bases numbered 5, after V lost 4 bases and J lost 10 bases. Germline V gene data show CDR1 as SGHNT and CDR2 as YYREEE (reference sequence). The CDR3 is 11 amino acids. CDR3 nucleotide sequence: TGTGCCAGCAGCCTCGGACAGGACCAGTACTTC. This sequence encodes CASSLGQDQYF.

The V and J genes are TRBV7-9 and TRBJ2-2; D ambiguous. There are 16 residues in the CDR3. CDR1 is SEHNR and CDR2 is FQNEAQ in the germline V gene (reference sequence). V lost 4 bases and J lost 4, with 16 bases in between. CDR3 sequence: CASSWPFEDPTGELFF. As DNA, the CDR3 is TGTGCCAGCAGCTGGCCATTTGAGGACCCCACCGGGGAGCTGTTTTTT.

This sequence joins TRBV28 and TRBJ1-5; perhaps TRBD1 as D (6 bases). V lost 3 bases and J lost 0, with 9 bases in between. The germline gives CDR1 MDHEN, CDR2 SYDVKM. This CDR3 has 15 amino acids. The DNA of the CDR3 is TGTGCCAGCAGTTTGGGGACATATAGCAATCAGCCCCAGCATTTT. This codes for CASSLGTYSNQPQHF.

The V gene is TRBV5-1, the J gene TRBJ2-1; TRBD2 agrees at 7 bases. Per germline, CDR1 SGHRS and CDR2 YFSETQ. Trimming removed 1 base from V and 6 bases from J; junction bases left unmatched: 7. The CDR3 has 15 residues. The CDR3 coding sequence is TGCGCCAGCAGCTTGTCGGCGGGAGCCCTCAATGAGCAGTTCTTC. Translating it yields CASSLSAGALNEQFF.

This chain joins TRBV7-9 and TRBJ2-3, with D possibly being TRBD2 (5 bases). The V and J ends lost 1 base and 3 bases respectively, with 14 bases between them. Germline assignment: CDR1 SEHNR and CDR2 FQNEAQ (reference sequence). The CDR3 length is 16 residues. This chain's CDR3 is CASSLVANSRTDTQYF. As DNA, the CDR3 is TGTGCCAGCAGCTTAGTAGCGAACAGCAGGACAGATACGCAGTATTTT.

This chain links TRBV6-5 with TRBJ1-2; D is uncertain. V was shortened by 3 bases and J by 0 bases, with 11 bases between the two germline ends. The CDR3 spans 15 residues. Per germline, CDR1 MNHEY and CDR2 SVGAGI. CDR3 protein: CASSYQTGPNYGYTF. Written as DNA, the CDR3 is TGTGCCAGCAGTTATCAGACCGGTCCTAACTATGGCTACACCTTC.

V is TRBV28 and J is TRBJ2-5, with D perhaps being TRBD1 or TRBD2 (5 bases each). The germline V gene has CDR1 MDHEN and CDR2 SYDVKM. This CDR3 has 13 amino acids. Trimming removed 5 bases at V and 1 base at J, with 8 bases between. The CDR3 loop reads CASSLGTQETQYF. The CDR3 DNA reads as TGTGCCAGCAGTCTAGGGACCCAAGAGACCCAGTACTTC.

The genes are TRBV14 and TRBJ2-3, with 8 bases matching TRBD2. Trimming cost V 2 bases and J 5 bases; bases outside gene matches: 6. CDR3 length: 15 amino acids. Germline lookup yields CDR1 SGHDN and CDR2 FVKESK. In DNA form, the CDR3 reads TGTGCCAGCAGCCAAAACCCGGGAGGGATAGATACGCAGTATTTT. Residues: CASSQNPGGIDTQYF. The variable domain in full, completed from reference TRBV14 and TRBJ2-3, reads EAGVTQFPSHSVIEKGQTVTLRCDPISGHDNLYWYRRVMGKEIKFLLHFVKESKQDESGMPNNRFLAERTGGTYSTLKVQPAELEDSGVYFCASSQNPGGIDTQYFGPGTRLTVL.

The CDR3 DNA reads as TGCGCCAGCAGTCTCGGACAGTACATCTCCTACGAGCAGTACTTC. Amino acids: CASSLGQYISYEQYF. This rearrangement joins TRBV4-1 to TRBJ2-7, with D maybe TRBD1 (6 bases). The ends were cut back, 6 bases at V and 0 bases at J, with 15 bases in the middle. The CDR3 is 15 amino acids. Germline CDR1 is MGHRA and CDR2 is YSYEKL.

This chain joins TRBV10-3 and TRBJ1-1; D not resolved. From germline, CDR1 is ENHRY and CDR2 SYGVKD. This CDR3 region has 13 residues. Trimming left V 3 bases short and J 4 bases short, with 9 bases between. The CDR3 DNA reads as TGTGCCATCAGTGATGAAAGTTTCACTGAAGCTTTCTTT. Protein product: CAISDESFTEAFF.

This chain joins TRBV28 and TRBJ2-1; D uncertain. Germline assignment: CDR1 MDHEN and CDR2 SYDVKM. There are 13 residues in the CDR3. Between the trimmed V and J ends, which lost 2 bases and 4 bases, there was a span of 6 bases. In DNA, the CDR3 is TGTGCCAGCAGTTTAATGGTGTACAATGAGCAGTTCTTC. Translation: CASSLMVYNEQFF.

V and J are TRBV7-9 and TRBJ2-2; 10 positions match TRBD2. CDR1 is SEHNR and CDR2 is FQNEAQ in the germline V gene (reference sequence). CDR3 length: 17 amino acids. V lost 2 bases and J lost 0; bases outside the gene matches: 3. CDR3 amino acids: CASSLLAGEPNTGELFF. In DNA form, the CDR3 reads TGTGCCAGCAGCTTACTAGCGGGAGAACCGAACACCGGGGAGCTGTTTTTT.

The rearrangement uses TRBV6-5 and TRBJ2-7; D is undetermined. Germline CDR1 reads MNHEY; CDR2 reads SVGAGI. V was clipped by 0 bases and J by 5 bases, with 17 bases between them. CDR3 length: 16 amino acids. CDR3 nucleotide sequence: TGTGCCAGCAGTTACTCGACCGCACCCAACTACGACGAGCAGTACTTC. It is translated as CASSYSTAPNYDEQYF.

The J gene is TRBJ2-7, the V gene TRBV6-5, with D perhaps TRBD2 (5 bases). Germline CDR1 reads MNHEY; CDR2 reads SVGAGI. V lost 0 bases and J 7 bases, leaving 10 bases between the germline ends. The CDR3 covers 13 residues. CDR3 DNA sequence: TGTGCCAGCAGTTACTCGATTCGGAGGGAGCAGTACTTC. As protein: CASSYSIRREQYF.

This clone came up a few times. V and J are TRBV7-9 and TRBJ2-1; 7 nucleotides agree with TRBD1. V was clipped by 8 bases and J by 12 bases; unmatched bases: 7. The CDR3 sequence is 11 residues long. The germline CDR1 and CDR2 sequences are SEHNR and FQNEAQ (reference sequence). CDR3 in amino acids: CASPLGQAQFF. CDR3 bases: TGTGCCAGCCCCCTAGGACAGGCGCAGTTCTTC. Variable domain in full (rest from reference TRBV7-9 and TRBJ2-1): DTGVSQNPRHKITKRGQNVTFRCDPISEHNRLYWYRQTLGQGPEFLTYFQNEAQLEKSRLLSDRFSAERPKGSFSTLEIQRTEQGDSAMYLCASPLGQAQFFGPGTRLTVL.

This sequence joins TRBV9 and TRBJ2-5; 9 bases are a match to TRBD2. The CDR3 contains 16 residues. CDR1 is SGDLS, CDR2 YYNGEE, per germline. V shed 4 bases, J shed 1 base, and the junction held 8 bases outside the gene matches. The CDR3 nucleotides are TGTGCCAGCAGCCCTGGGACTAGCCCACTCCAAGAGACCCAGTACTTC. Encoded protein: CASSPGTSPLQETQYF.

The chain links TRBV2 to TRBJ2-1; D gene unclear. Trimming pared 5 bases from V and 3 bases from J, leaving 11 bases between. The germline V gene encodes CDR1 SNHLY and CDR2 FYNNEI. CDR3 size: 14 residues. The CDR3 DNA reads as TGTGCCAGCAGTCTGGACCGAAACTACAATGAGCAGTTCTTC. This gives the protein CASSLDRNYNEQFF.

The chain employs TRBV5-4 and TRBJ2-7; 7 bases map to TRBD1. After removal of 2 bases from V and 7 bases from J, the junction contained 6 bases not matched to a gene. Germline CDR1 and CDR2: SGHNT and YYREEE (reference sequence). The CDR3 length is 13 residues. The chain's CDR3 is CASSFKGAEEQYF. CDR3 sequence (DNA): TGTGCCAGCAGCTTTAAGGGGGCTGAGGAGCAGTACTTC. Based on the CDR3 plus reference TRBV5-4 and TRBJ2-7, the full variable domain is ETGVTQSPTHLIKTRGQQVTLRCSSQSGHNTVSWYQQALGQGPQFIFQYYREEENGRGNFPPRFSGLQFPNYSSELNVNALELDDSALYLCASSFKGAEEQYFGPGTRLTVT.

The rearrangement joins TRBV4-1 to TRBJ2-7; D ambiguous. The CDR3 sequence is 14 residues long. The germline gives CDR1 MGHRA, CDR2 YSYEKL. The ends were cut back, 1 base at V and 2 bases at J, with 9 bases in the middle. CDR3 loop: CASSQGTDAYEQYF. The CDR3 DNA sequence: TGCGCCAGCAGCCAAGGTACAGACGCCTACGAGCAGTACTTC.

This chain connects TRBV5-6 to TRBJ2-5; no definite D call. This CDR3 has 14 residues. Germline V gives CDR1 SGHDT, CDR2 YYEEEE. Deletions cut 4 bases from V and 1 base from J, with 11 bases between. The CDR3 sequence is CASSLGGSQETQYF. The DNA for the CDR3 is TGTGCCAGCAGCCTGGGCGGCAGCCAAGAGACCCAGTACTTC.

Points on this clone: Other DNA sequences within the sample encode an identical CDR3. The chain couples TRBV4-1 to TRBJ2-7; no clear D gene. The CDR3 sequence is 11 residues long. Germline V gene data show CDR1 as MGHRA and CDR2 as YSYEKL. Trimming removed 4 bases from V and 5 bases from J, with 6 bases in between. Written as DNA, the CDR3 is TGCGCCAGCAGCCTCGGCGACGAGCAGTACTTC. Translating gives CASSLGDEQYF.

The chain links TRBV4-3 to TRBJ1-5; D unresolved. Germline CDR1 and CDR2: LGHNA and YSLEER. Trimming cost V 2 bases and J 4 bases, with 9 bases left between them. The CDR3 sequence is 14 residues long. In nucleotides, the CDR3 is TGCGCCAGCAGCCAAAATGAGGGAAATCAGCCCCAGCATTTT. Protein product: CASSQNEGNQPQHF.

This chain's CDR3 is CASSLAKIETGGTGELFF. DNA of the CDR3: TGTGCCAGCAGCTTAGCGAAAATCGAGACAGGGGGCACCGGGGAGCTGTTTTTT. This chain links TRBV7-9 with TRBJ2-2; 9 positions agree with TRBD1. The CDR3 is 18 amino acids. J gave up 4 bases and V 0 bases, and 9 bases lay outside the gene matches. Germline lookup yields CDR1 SEHNR and CDR2 FQNEAQ (reference sequence).

J is TRBJ2-5 and V is TRBV7-9; D unclear. V was shortened by 1 base and J by 9 bases, with 15 bases between the two germline ends. This CDR3 region has 14 residues. The germline V gene has CDR1 SEHNR and CDR2 FQNEAQ (reference sequence). Here the CDR3 DNA reads TGTGCCAGCAGCTTAGGGCCTTCCTTGCCGGCCCAGTACTTC. It yields the protein CASSLGPSLPAQYF. Complete variable domain (other parts from reference TRBV7-9 and TRBJ2-5): DTGVSQNPRHKITKRGQNVTFRCDPISEHNRLYWYRQTLGQGPEFLTYFQNEAQLEKSRLLSDRFSAERPKGSFSTLEIQRTEQGDSAMYLCASSLGPSLPAQYFGPGTRLLVL.